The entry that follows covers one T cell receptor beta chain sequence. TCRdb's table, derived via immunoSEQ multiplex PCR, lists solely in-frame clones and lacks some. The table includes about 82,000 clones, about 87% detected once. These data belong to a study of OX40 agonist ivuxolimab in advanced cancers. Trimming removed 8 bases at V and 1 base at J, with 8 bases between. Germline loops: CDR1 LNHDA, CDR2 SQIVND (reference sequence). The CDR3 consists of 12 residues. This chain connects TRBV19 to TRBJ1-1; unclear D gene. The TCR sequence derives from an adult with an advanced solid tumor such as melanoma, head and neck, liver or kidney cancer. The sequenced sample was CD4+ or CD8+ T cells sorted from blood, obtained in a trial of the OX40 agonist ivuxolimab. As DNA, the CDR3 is TGTGCCAGTCAACCCAAGAACACTGAAGCTTTCTTT. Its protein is CASQPKNTEAFF. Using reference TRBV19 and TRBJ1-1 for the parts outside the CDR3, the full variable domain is DGGITQSPKYLFRKEGQNVTLSCEQNLNHDAMYWYRQDPGQGLRLIYYSQIVNDFQKGDIAEGYSVSREKKESFPLTVTSAQKNPTAFYLCASQPKNTEAFFGQGTRLTVV.